This TCR beta chain appears in the sequencing data of a study of T-cell memory formation after mild COVID-19. V gave up 6 bases and J gave up 4 bases; unmatched junction bases: 6. Germline V gene data show CDR1 as MNHEY and CDR2 as SMNVEV (reference sequence). This CDR3 has 14 amino acids. Note on this clonotype: Antigen unknown.

TCRdb processed the 5' RACE reads anew with MiXCR; each CDR3 protein has one entry. This sample has over 70,000 distinct CDR3 sequences, with less than 15% found just once. The study's findings and limits: Later expanders leaned toward CD4+, whereas clones contracting from day 15 to 85 were balanced CD4/CD8. Among clones peaking at day 37 in the second wave, SARS-CoV-2 specificity remained unconfirmed.

This receptor was taken from an adult woman who had mild COVID-19 (a few samples of this study predate the infection). Cell type and time point are not known. The genes are TRBV27 and TRBJ2-1; 7 nucleotides line up with TRBD2. Sequenced: PBMCs or a T cell subset sorted from them (not recorded which). CDR3 loop: CASSLLREYNEQFF. The CDR3 region has the DNA TGTGCCAGCAGCCTCCTGCGGGAGTACAATGAGCAGTTCTTC.